This T cell receptor beta chain was identified during a study of T-cell memory formation after mild COVID-19. In the study overall: Most TCR clusters belonged to a single donor. Study results and limitations: Among contracting clones, CD4+ were mainly CM/EM and CD8+ enriched in EMRA. Memory sampled before infection contained some responding clones, suggesting cross-reactive memory joined.

J was trimmed by 15 bases and V by 5 bases; bases with no gene match: 10. Germline lookup yields CDR1 SEHNR and CDR2 FQNEAQ (reference sequence). The CDR3 covers 12 residues. This clonotype has only a few counts. What it binds is unknown. Constant-segment primers were used for 5'RACE, and the resulting TCR alpha and TCR beta cDNA libraries carried sample barcodes and UMIs. MiXCR was run by TCRdb on the 5' RACE reads, yielding one entry per CDR3 protein. Of hundreds of thousands of distinct CDR3 sequences in the sample, around 17% were seen once. The rearrangement joins TRBV7-9 to TRBJ2-1; TRBD1 matches at 7 bases. The specimen sequenced was PBMCs or a T cell subset sorted from them (not recorded which). The sequence was collected from a man aged 18-30 years who had mild COVID-19 (a few samples of this study predate the infection). Cell type and time point are not known. The CDR3 DNA reads as TGTGCCAGCAGCCCGATTACATACAGGGGGTTCTTC. It encodes CASSPITYRGFF.